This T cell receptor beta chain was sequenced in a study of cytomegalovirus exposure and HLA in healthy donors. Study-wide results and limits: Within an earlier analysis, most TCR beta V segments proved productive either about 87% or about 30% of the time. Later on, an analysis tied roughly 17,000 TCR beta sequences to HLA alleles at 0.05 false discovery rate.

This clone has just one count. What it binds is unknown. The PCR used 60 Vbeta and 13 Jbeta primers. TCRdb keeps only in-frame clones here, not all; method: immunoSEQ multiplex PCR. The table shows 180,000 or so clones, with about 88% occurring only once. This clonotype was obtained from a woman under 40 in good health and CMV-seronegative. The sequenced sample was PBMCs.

The CDR3 protein is CASALTGREYQPQHF. The CDR3 DNA sequence: TGTGCCAGCGCCCTAACCGGTCGTGAGTATCAGCCCCAGCATTTT. The chain couples TRBV6-1 to TRBJ1-5; D unresolved. Trimming left V 8 bases short and J 5 bases short, with 19 bases between. CDR3 size: 15 residues. The germline V gene encodes CDR1 MNHNS and CDR2 SASEGT.